Detailed here is one T cell receptor (beta chain). This CDR3 has 15 residues. The germline CDR1 and CDR2 sequences are SNHLY and FYNNEI. V lost 7 bases, J lost 3 bases, and 19 bases lay in between. The record originates from a study of blood T cell repertoires in COVID-19. Study overall: The cDNA or gDNA used as material had been derived from T cells, B-cell-depleted T cells, or PBMCs.

Authors' data handling: Amplification of reference gene primers was used by the study to estimate nucleated cell counts. The repertoire was sequenced with immunoSEQ multiplex PCR; TCRdb's copy has only in-frame clones and lacks some. V and J calls and clone size come straight from that table; D and trimming were deduced from the DNA. The sample lists fewer than 70,000 clones; over 75% were seen once. The rearrangement joins TRBV2 to TRBJ2-7; the D gene is possibly TRBD2 (5 bases). The specimen was peripheral blood. This TCR came from a man older than 75 with acute or convalescent COVID-19. CDR3 residues: CASTGVASGVYEQYF. DNA for the CDR3: TGTGCCAGCACCGGGGTCGCTAGTGGGGTCTACGAGCAGTACTTC. The full variable domain, its missing parts supplied by reference TRBV2 and TRBJ2-7, is EPEVTQTPSHQVTQMGQEVILRCVPISNHLYFYWYRQILGQKVEFLVSFYNNEISEKSEIFDDQFSVERPDGSNFTLKIRSTKLEDSAMYFCASTGVASGVYEQYFGPGTRLTVT.